A single sample gave rise to the 10 T cell receptor beta chains below, sequenced in a study of early T cells in non-severe SARS-CoV-2 infection. In TCRdb, the 5' RACE reads were re-called with MiXCR into one record per CDR3 protein. Of 90,000 to 130,000 distinct CDR3 sequences in the sample, 10% to 15% were seen once. The sample in question was whole blood, obtained at baseline. Receptors originate from an adult who was a healthcare worker with PCR-confirmed SARS-CoV-2 infection or an uninfected control (not recorded which).

V usage is TRBV20-1 and J usage is TRBJ1-1, with D maybe TRBD1 (6 bases). Germline V lookup: CDR1 DFQATT, CDR2 SNEGSKA (reference sequence). This CDR3 contains 13 residues. V lost 3 bases, J lost 10 bases, and 18 bases lay in between. The CDR3: CSASRARGGSAFF. CDR3 DNA sequence: TGCAGTGCTAGTCGCGCCAGGGGAGGTTCAGCTTTCTTT.

The chain links TRBV12-3 or TRBV12-4 to TRBJ2-7, with D possibly being TRBD2 (6 bases). The CDR3 has 13 residues. The V and J ends lost 3 bases and 2 bases respectively, with 8 bases between them. The CDR3 loop is CASSFGGTYEQYF. The DNA for the CDR3 is TGTGCCAGCAGTTTTGGGGGGACCTACGAGCAGTACTTC.

The rearrangement joins TRBV20-1 to TRBJ1-5; D gene ambiguous. CDR1 is DFQATT, CDR2 SNEGSKA, per germline (reference sequence). V was clipped by 4 bases and J by 8 bases, with 18 bases between them. This CDR3 region has 14 residues. Here the CDR3 reads CSATEFLGSEPQHF. CDR3 DNA sequence: TGCAGTGCTACGGAGTTCTTGGGCTCCGAGCCCCAGCATTTT.

V gene TRBV9 combines with J gene TRBJ1-5, with D maybe TRBD1 (6 bases). The CDR3 is 15 residues long. Germline V gene sequence: CDR1 SGDLS, CDR2 YYNGEE. Trimming removed 4 bases at V and 7 bases at J, with 18 bases between. The CDR3 protein is CASSPGDRNRQPQHF. For the CDR3, the DNA is TGTGCCAGCAGCCCCGGCGACAGGAATAGACAGCCCCAGCATTTT.

This clonotype was counted many times. This sequence joins TRBV20-1 and TRBJ2-5; 11 bases line up with TRBD2. V shed 5 bases, J shed 5 bases, and the junction held 10 bases outside the gene matches. In germline, CDR1 is DFQATT, CDR2 SNEGSKA (reference sequence). This CDR3 spans 15 amino acids. The CDR3 reads CSARLAGGAGETQYF. CDR3 coding DNA: TGCAGTGCTCGGCTAGCGGGAGGCGCGGGGGAGACCCAGTACTTC.

The table lists this clonotype with a few counts. The chain employs TRBV3-1 and TRBJ2-7; 9 positions match TRBD1. With V trimmed by 6 bases and J by 2 bases, 5 bases remained unmatched. The germline CDR1 and CDR2 sequences are LGHDT and YNNKEL (reference sequence). The CDR3 is 14 amino acids. The CDR3 reads CASSPGTGTYEQYF. The DNA of the CDR3 is TGTGCCAGCAGTCCCGGGACAGGGACCTACGAGCAGTACTTC.

The gene calls are TRBV27 and TRBJ2-3; unclear D gene. The V end lost 3 bases, the J end lost 2 bases, and 12 bases lay between the germline ends. This CDR3 has 15 amino acids. Germline loops: CDR1 MNHEY, CDR2 SMNVEV (reference sequence). The CDR3 is CASSFRTPITDTQYF. CDR3 nucleotides: TGTGCCAGCAGTTTTAGGACCCCTATCACAGATACGCAGTATTTT.

This rearrangement joins TRBV30 to TRBJ1-1; possibly TRBD1 for D (5 bases). The ends were cut back, 0 bases at V and 2 bases at J, with 7 bases in the middle. This CDR3 spans 13 amino acids. CDR1 and CDR2 from the germline V gene are GTSNPN and SVGIG (reference sequence). CDR3: CAWSVGVNTEAFF. For the CDR3, the DNA is TGTGCCTGGAGTGTAGGGGTAAACACTGAAGCTTTCTTT.

This clonotype was found a few times. This sequence joins TRBV6-1 and TRBJ2-5; D is possibly TRBD1 (6 bases). Trimming took 4 bases from V and 1 from J, leaving 7 bases between them. The CDR3 runs 13 residues. Germline loops: CDR1 MNHNS, CDR2 SASEGT. CDR3 sequence: CASSGQAQETQYF. The CDR3 bases are TGTGCCAGCAGTGGACAGGCCCAAGAGACCCAGTACTTC.

The chain has TRBV7-2 and TRBJ2-7; D gene ambiguous. The CDR3 sequence is 11 residues long. Germline lookup yields CDR1 SGHTA and CDR2 FQGNSA. V was pared by 1 base and J by 6 bases, with 4 bases between. CDR3 sequence: CASSLVTEQYF. CDR3 DNA: TGTGCCAGCAGCTTAGTAACCGAGCAGTACTTC.